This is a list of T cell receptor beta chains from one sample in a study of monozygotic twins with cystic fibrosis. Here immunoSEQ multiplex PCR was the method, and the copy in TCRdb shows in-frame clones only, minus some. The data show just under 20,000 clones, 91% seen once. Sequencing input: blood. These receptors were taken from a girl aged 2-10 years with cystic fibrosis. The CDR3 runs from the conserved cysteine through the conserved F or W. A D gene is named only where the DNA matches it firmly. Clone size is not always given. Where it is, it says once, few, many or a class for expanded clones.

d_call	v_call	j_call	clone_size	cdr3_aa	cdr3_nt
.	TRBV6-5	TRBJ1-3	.	CASSPRTETRTIYF	TGTGCCAGCAGTCCAAGGACAGAGACTCGCACCATATATTTT
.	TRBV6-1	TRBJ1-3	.	CASSELRDENTIYF	TGTGCCAGCAGTGAATTGCGGGACGAGAACACCATATATTTT
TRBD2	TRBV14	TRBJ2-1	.	CASSLRYSGGYNEQFF	TGTGCCAGCAGCCTACGCTATAGCGGGGGCTACAATGAGCAGTTCTTC
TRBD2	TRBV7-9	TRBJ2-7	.	CASSIGLAGWVYEQYF	TGTGCCAGCAGCATAGGACTAGCGGGCTGGGTCTACGAGCAGTACTTC
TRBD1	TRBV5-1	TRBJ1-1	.	CASSFVPGQGSYTEAFF	TGCGCCAGCAGCTTCGTTCCGGGACAGGGTTCCTACACTGAAGCTTTCTTT
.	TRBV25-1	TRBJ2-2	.	CASSDELGGNTGELFF	TGTGCCAGCAGTGACGAACTAGGAGGGAACACCGGGGAGCTGTTTTTT
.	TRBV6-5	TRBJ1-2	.	CASSSSNYGYTF	TGTGCCAGCAGTTCCTCTAACTATGGCTACACCTTC
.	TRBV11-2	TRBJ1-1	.	CASSPNAGRTEAFF	TGTGCCAGCAGCCCGAATGCAGGGAGGACTGAAGCTTTCTTT
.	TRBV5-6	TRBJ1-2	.	CASSSRTAPRATNYGYTF	TGTGCCAGCAGCTCAAGGACCGCGCCAAGAGCTACTAACTATGGCTACACCTTC
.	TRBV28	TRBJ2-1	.	CASRRKAYNEQFF	TGTGCCAGCAGGAGGAAAGCCTACAATGAGCAGTTCTTC
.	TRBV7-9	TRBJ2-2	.	CASSLAEGKTGELFF	TGTGCCAGCAGCTTAGCGGAAGGGAAAACCGGGGAGCTGTTTTTT
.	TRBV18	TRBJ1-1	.	CASSPETGMNTEAFF	TGTGCCAGCTCACCCGAAACAGGGATGAACACTGAAGCTTTCTTT
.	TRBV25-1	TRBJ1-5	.	CASSYDSNQPQHF	TGTGCCAGCAGTTACGATAGCAATCAGCCCCAGCATTTT
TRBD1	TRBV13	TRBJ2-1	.	CASSRRDSSYNEQFF	TGTGCCAGCAGCCGCCGGGACAGCTCCTACAATGAGCAGTTCTTC
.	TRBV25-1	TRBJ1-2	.	CASSDKGGHYGYTF	TGTGCCAGCAGTGATAAGGGAGGGCACTATGGCTACACCTTC
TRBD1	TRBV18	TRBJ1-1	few	CASSPVDRGSTEAFF	TGTGCCAGCTCACCAGTGGACAGGGGGAGCACTGAAGCTTTCTTT
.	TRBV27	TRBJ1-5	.	CASSLYGYQPQHF	TGTGCCAGCAGTTTATATGGCTATCAGCCCCAGCATTTT
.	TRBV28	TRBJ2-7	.	CATRGRGPAEQYF	TGTGCTACCCGGGGCAGGGGCCCAGCCGAGCAGTACTTC
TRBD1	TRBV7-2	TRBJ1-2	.	CASSFTGGLDGYTF	TGTGCCAGCAGCTTTACAGGGGGTTTGGATGGCTACACCTTC
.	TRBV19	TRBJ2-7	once	CASSITGRHSVEQYF	TGTGCCAGTAGTATAACGGGGAGACACAGCGTCGAGCAGTACTTC
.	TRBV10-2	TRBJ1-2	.	CASRKGVPPAGYTF	TGCGCCAGCAGGAAAGGGGTCCCACCGGCTGGCTACACCTTC
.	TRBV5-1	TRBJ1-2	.	CASSLGGTTDGYTF	TGCGCCAGCAGCTTAGGCGGGACAACGGATGGCTACACCTTC
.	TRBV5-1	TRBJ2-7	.	CASSLGQSGYEQYF	TGCGCCAGCAGCTTGGGGCAGAGCGGCTACGAGCAGTACTTC
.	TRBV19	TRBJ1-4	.	CASSTSGGGGEKLFF	TGTGCCAGTAGTACAAGCGGGGGGGGCGGTGAAAAACTGTTTTTT
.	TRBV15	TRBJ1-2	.	CATSRVVTGNYGYTF	TGTGCCACCAGCAGAGTAGTTACAGGGAACTATGGCTACACCTTC
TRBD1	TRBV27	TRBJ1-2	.	CASSFSWTGSVGYTF	TGTGCCAGCAGTTTTAGTTGGACAGGGAGTGTTGGCTACACCTTC
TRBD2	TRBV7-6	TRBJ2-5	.	CASSLGLAGGQETQYF	TGTGCCAGCAGCTTAGGACTAGCGGGAGGACAAGAGACCCAGTACTTC
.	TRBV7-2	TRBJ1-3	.	CASSLEGTLSGNTIYF	TGTGCCAGCAGCTTAGAAGGAACCCTCTCTGGAAACACCATATATTTT
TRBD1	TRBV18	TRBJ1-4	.	CASSPGTGGTTNEKLFF	TGTGCCAGCTCACCAGGGACAGGGGGCACGACTAATGAAAAACTGTTTTTT
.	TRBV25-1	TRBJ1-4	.	CARTGPQDGKLFF	TGTGCCAGGACCGGGCCCCAGGACGGAAAACTGTTTTTT
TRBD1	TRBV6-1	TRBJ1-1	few	CASTRDRTEAFF	TGTGCCAGCACCAGGGACAGGACTGAAGCTTTCTTT
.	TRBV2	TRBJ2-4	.	CASSDVLLAKNIQYF	TGTGCCAGCAGTGACGTGCTACTAGCCAAAAACATTCAGTACTTC
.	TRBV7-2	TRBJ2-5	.	CASSSPQGVETQYF	TGTGCCAGCAGCTCCCCTCAAGGAGTTGAGACCCAGTACTTC
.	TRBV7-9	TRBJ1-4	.	CASSLGTEAMFF	TGTGCCAGCAGCTTAGGGACAGAGGCCATGTTTTTT
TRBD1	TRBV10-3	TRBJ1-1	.	CAFRTGLNTEAFF	TGTGCCTTTAGGACAGGGCTGAACACTGAAGCTTTCTTT
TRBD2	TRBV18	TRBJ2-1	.	CASSPGSGGGYNEQFF	TGTGCCAGCTCCCCGGGTAGCGGGGGGGGTTACAATGAGCAGTTCTTC
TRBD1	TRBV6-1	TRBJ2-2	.	CASSGDRRNTGELFF	TGTGCCAGCAGCGGGGACAGGAGGAACACCGGGGAGCTGTTTTTT
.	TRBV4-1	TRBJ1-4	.	CASSPRTPVTGGIDEKLFF	TGCGCCAGCAGCCCACGAACCCCCGTAACGGGGGGCATCGATGAAAAACTGTTTTTT
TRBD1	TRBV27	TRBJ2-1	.	CASSLRGDRVNEQFF	TGTGCCAGCAGTTTAAGGGGGGACAGGGTAAATGAGCAGTTCTTC
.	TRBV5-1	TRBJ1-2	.	CASSLGPWEYGYTF	TGCGCCAGCAGCTTGGGTCCCTGGGAATATGGCTACACCTTC
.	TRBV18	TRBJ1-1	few	CASSRVAGQPNTEAFF	TGTGCCAGCTCACGGGTGGCCGGACAGCCGAACACTGAAGCTTTCTTT
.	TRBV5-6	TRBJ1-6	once	CAGSERGASPLHF	TGTGCCGGCAGCGAGCGGGGGGCTTCACCCCTCCACTTT
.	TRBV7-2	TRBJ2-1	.	CASSLVGSAVFF	TGTGCCAGCAGCTTAGTAGGATCCGCAGTATTCTTC
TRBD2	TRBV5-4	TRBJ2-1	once	CASSPIGTSRPNEQFF	TGTGCCAGCAGCCCTATCGGGACTAGCAGGCCCAATGAGCAGTTCTTC
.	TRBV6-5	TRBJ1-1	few	CASSSPRVTEAFF	TGTGCCAGCAGTAGCCCTAGGGTTACTGAAGCTTTCTTT